These T cell receptor beta chains were read from a single sample in a study of T cell responses to AZD1222 COVID-19 vaccine. Using immunoSEQ multiplex PCR, the repertoire was profiled, and TCRdb retains in-frame clones only, with some absent. The sample holds around 92,000 clones, more than 75% seen once. Sequencing was performed on peripheral blood, taken on day 0 of AZD1222 vaccination. Receptors originate from an adult in good health. The CDR3 runs from the conserved cysteine through the conserved F or W. The D gene is left open where the match is weak. Expanded clones get a size class; other rows say once, few or many, or leave the size out.

TRBJ1-1 | TRBV11-2 | - | - | CASSTNPPREAFF | TGTGCCAGCAGCACTAACCCACCGCGTGAAGCTTTCTTT
TRBJ2-1 | TRBV5-1 | TRBD1 | - | CASSEPGTGGSEQFF | TGCGCCAGCAGCGAACCCGGGACAGGGGGCAGTGAGCAGTTCTTC
TRBJ2-1 | TRBV3-1/TRBV3-2 | TRBD2 | - | CASSATSGGPNEQFF | TGTGCCAGCAGCGCGACTAGCGGGGGTCCCAATGAGCAGTTCTTC
TRBJ1-1 | TRBV30 | - | - | CAWIVVRGLGEAFF | TGTGCCTGGATTGTCGTCCGGGGCCTCGGTGAAGCTTTCTTT
TRBJ2-5 | TRBV9 | TRBD2 | once | CASSDGLAGGPRETQYF | TGTGCCAGCAGCGACGGACTAGCGGGGGGGCCTCGGGAGACCCAGTACTTC
TRBJ2-5 | TRBV5-1 | - | - | CASSLDHQETQYF | TGCGCCAGCAGCTTGGACCACCAAGAGACCCAGTACTTC
TRBJ1-1 | TRBV6-4 | - | - | CASSEQGNTEAFF | TGTGCCAGCAGTGAACAGGGGAACACTGAAGCTTTCTTT
TRBJ1-1 | TRBV30 | - | - | CAWRMWGGRFEAFF | TGTGCCTGGAGGATGTGGGGGGGACGTTTTGAAGCTTTCTTT
TRBJ1-1 | TRBV13 | - | few | CANQNGGLLQAEAFF | TGTGCCAACCAAAATGGGGGGTTGTTACAAGCTGAAGCTTTCTTT
TRBJ1-2 | TRBV4-2 | - | - | CASSQDRFVGGLYYGYTF | TGTGCCAGCAGCCAAGATCGGTTCGTTGGGGGGTTATACTATGGCTACACCTTC
TRBJ1-1 | TRBV3-1/TRBV3-2 | - | - | CASSRGHQNTEAFF | TGTGCCAGCAGCCGGGGACATCAGAACACTGAAGCTTTCTTT
TRBJ1-5 | TRBV6-1 | - | few | CASKVHLNQPQHF | TGTGCCAGCAAGGTACACCTAAATCAGCCCCAGCATTTT
TRBJ1-2 | TRBV4-3 | - | - | CASSRSPANYGYTF | TGCGCCAGCAGCCGGAGCCCTGCTAACTATGGCTACACCTTC
TRBJ1-4 | TRBV4-3 | TRBD1 | - | CASSQSDRGREKLFF | TGCGCCAGCAGCCAATCGGACAGGGGGCGTGAAAAACTGTTTTTT
TRBJ1-6 | TRBV2 | - | - | CASSVRQADSSPLHF | TGTGCCAGCAGTGTAAGACAGGCGGACAGTTCACCCCTCCACTTT
TRBJ2-1 | TRBV5-1 | TRBD1 | - | CASTKQGATNEQFF | TGCGCCAGCACCAAGCAGGGGGCGACCAATGAGCAGTTCTTC
TRBJ2-3 | TRBV19 | TRBD2 | - | CASNPTSGGTDTQYF | TGTGCCAGTAACCCCACTAGCGGGGGCACAGATACGCAGTATTTT
TRBJ2-5 | TRBV28 | - | - | CASSSRPGRRQETQYF | TGTGCCAGCAGCTCCAGACCGGGACGGCGACAAGAGACCCAGTACTTC
TRBJ1-2 | TRBV11-2 | TRBD1 | - | CASSLVRDRALHGYTF | TGTGCCAGCAGCTTAGTCCGGGACAGGGCTTTACATGGCTACACCTTC
TRBJ1-2 | TRBV3-1/TRBV3-2 | - | - | CASSQDRRVHGYTF | TGTGCCAGCAGCCAAGATCGTAGGGTGCATGGCTACACCTTC
TRBJ1-5 | TRBV19 | - | once | CASISPLGQPQHF | TGTGCCAGCATTTCCCCACTGGGTCAGCCCCAGCATTTT
TRBJ1-5 | TRBV6-2/TRBV6-3 | - | - | CASNPQGNQPQHF | TGTGCCAGCAACCCCCAGGGCAATCAGCCCCAGCATTTT